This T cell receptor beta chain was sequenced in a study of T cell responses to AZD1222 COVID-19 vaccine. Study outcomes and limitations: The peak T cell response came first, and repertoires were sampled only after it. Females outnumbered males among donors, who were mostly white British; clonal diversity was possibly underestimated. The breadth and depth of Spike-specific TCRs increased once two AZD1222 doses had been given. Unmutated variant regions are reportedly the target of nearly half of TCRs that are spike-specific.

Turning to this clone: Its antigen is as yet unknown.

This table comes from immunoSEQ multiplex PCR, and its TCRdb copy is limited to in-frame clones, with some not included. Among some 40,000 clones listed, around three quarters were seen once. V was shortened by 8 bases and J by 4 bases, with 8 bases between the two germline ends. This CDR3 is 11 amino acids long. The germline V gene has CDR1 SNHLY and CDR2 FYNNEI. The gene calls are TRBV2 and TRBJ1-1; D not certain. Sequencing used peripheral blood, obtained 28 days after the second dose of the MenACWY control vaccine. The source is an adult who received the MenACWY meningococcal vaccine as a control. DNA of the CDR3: TGTGCCAGCGGCGGGGTCACTGAAGCTTTCTTT. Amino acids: CASGGVTEAFF.